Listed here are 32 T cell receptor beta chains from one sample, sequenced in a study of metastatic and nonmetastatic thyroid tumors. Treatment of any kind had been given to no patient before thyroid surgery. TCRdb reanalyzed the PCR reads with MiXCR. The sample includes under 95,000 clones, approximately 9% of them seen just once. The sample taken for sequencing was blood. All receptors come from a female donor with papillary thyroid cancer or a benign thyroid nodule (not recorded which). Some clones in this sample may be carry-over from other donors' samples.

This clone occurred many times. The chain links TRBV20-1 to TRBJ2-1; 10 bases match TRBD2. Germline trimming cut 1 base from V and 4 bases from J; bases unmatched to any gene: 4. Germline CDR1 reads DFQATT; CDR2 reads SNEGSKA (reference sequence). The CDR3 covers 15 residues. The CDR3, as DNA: TGCAGTGCTAGAGCAAAGCGGGGGGGATACAATGAGCAGTTCTTC. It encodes CSARAKRGGYNEQFF.

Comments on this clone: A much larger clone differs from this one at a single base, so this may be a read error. The CDR3 DNA follows: TGTGCCAGCAGTGGATGGGGGTTAGGGGAGACCCAGTACTTC. Translated: CASSGWGLGETQYF. The chain uses TRBV6-1 and TRBJ2-5, with D tentatively TRBD1 or TRBD2 (5 bases each). CDR3 length equals 14 residues. V was shortened by 4 bases and J by 5 bases, with 14 bases between the two germline ends. Germline values: CDR1 MNHNS, CDR2 SASEGT.

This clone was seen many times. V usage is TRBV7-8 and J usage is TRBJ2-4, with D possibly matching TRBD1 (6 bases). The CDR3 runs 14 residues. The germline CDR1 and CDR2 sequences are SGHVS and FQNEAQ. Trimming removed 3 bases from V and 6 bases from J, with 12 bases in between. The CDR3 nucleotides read TGTGCCAGCAGCTTGCAGGGGCTGGTAAACATTCAGTACTTC. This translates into CASSLQGLVNIQYF. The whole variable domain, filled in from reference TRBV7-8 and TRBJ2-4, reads GAGVSQSPRYKVAKRGQDVALRCDPISGHVSLFWYQQALGQGPEFLTYFQNEAQLDKSGLPSDRFFAERPEGSVSTLKIQRTQQEDSAVYLCASSLQGLVNIQYFGAGTRLSVL.

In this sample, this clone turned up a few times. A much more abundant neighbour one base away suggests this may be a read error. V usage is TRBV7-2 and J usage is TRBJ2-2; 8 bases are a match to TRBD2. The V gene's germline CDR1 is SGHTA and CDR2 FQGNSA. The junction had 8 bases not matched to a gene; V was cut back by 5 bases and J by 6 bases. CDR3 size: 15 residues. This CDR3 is CASSQLAEAAGELFF. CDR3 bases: TGTGCCAGCAGCCAACTAGCGGAGGCAGCCGGGGAGCTGTTTTTT.

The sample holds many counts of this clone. The CDR3 sequence is CASSEAFF. DNA for the CDR3: TGTGCCAGCAGTGAGGCTTTCTTT. The chain is built from TRBV2 and TRBJ1-1, with D unclear. The CDR3 consists of 8 residues. Trimming took off 3 bases at V and 11 bases at J, with 1 base between the two ends. Germline assignment: CDR1 SNHLY and CDR2 FYNNEI.

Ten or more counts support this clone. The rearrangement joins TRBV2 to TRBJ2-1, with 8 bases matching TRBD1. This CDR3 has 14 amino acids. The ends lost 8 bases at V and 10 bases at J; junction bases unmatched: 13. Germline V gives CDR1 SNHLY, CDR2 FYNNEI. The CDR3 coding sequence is TGTGCCAGCGATTGGGGGACAGGTATAGGGGAGCAGTTCTTC. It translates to CASDWGTGIGEQFF.

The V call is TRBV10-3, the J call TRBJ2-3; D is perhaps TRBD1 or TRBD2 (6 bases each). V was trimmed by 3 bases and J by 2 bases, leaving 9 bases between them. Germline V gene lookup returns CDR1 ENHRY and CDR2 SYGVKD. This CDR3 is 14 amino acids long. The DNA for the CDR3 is TGTGCCATCAGTGAAGGGGGGTACACAGATACGCAGTATTTT. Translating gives CAISEGGYTDTQYF.

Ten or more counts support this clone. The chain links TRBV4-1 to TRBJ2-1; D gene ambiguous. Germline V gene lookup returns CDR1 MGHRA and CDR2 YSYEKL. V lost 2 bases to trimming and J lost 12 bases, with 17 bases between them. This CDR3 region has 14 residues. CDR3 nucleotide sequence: TGCGCCAGCAGCCAATTGGCTTTTTTCGGATCGCAGTTCTTC. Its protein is CASSQLAFFGSQFF.

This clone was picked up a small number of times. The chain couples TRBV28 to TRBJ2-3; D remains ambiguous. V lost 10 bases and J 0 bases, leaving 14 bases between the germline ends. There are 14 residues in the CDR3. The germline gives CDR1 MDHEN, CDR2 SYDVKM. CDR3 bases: TGTGCCACCAACGACATATCTAGCACAGATACGCAGTATTTT. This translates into CATNDISSTDTQYF.

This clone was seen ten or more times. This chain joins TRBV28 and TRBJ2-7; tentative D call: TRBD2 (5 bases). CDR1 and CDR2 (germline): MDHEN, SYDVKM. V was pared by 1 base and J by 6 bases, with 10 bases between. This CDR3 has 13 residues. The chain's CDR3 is CASSLLLAGEQYF. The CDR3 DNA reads TGTGCCAGCAGTTTATTGCTAGCTGGCGAGCAGTACTTC.

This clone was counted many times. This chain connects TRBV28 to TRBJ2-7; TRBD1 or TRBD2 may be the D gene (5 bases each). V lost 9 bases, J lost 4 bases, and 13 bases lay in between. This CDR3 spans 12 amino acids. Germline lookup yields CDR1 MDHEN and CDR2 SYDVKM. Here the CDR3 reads CASSGTFYEQYF. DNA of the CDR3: TGTGCCAGTTCAGGGACCTTTTACGAGCAGTACTTC.

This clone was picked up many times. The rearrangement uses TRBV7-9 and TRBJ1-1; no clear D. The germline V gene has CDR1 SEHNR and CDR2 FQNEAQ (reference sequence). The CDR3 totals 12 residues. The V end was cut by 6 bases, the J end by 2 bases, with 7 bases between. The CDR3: CASRTPNTEAFF. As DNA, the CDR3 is TGTGCCAGCAGGACCCCCAACACTGAAGCTTTCTTT.

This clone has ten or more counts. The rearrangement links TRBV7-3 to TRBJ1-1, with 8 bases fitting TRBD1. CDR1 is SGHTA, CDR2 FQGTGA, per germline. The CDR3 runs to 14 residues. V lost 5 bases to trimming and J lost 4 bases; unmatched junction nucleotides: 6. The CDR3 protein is CASSNDRGGTEAFF. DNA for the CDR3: TGTGCCAGCAGCAACGACAGGGGTGGCACTGAAGCTTTCTTT.

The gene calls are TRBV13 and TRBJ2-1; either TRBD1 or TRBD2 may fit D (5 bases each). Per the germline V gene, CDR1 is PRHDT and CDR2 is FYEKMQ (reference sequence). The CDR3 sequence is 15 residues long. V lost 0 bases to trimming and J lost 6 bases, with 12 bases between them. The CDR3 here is CASSLGGGTINEQFF. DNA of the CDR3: TGTGCCAGCAGCTTAGGTGGTGGGACGATCAATGAGCAGTTCTTC.

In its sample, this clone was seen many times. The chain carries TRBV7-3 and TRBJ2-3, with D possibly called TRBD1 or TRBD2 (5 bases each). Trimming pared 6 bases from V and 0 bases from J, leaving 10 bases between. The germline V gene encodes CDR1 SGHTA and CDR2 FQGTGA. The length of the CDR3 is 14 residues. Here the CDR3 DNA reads TGTGCCAGCAGACCGGGACCAAGCACAGATACGCAGTATTTT. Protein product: CASRPGPSTDTQYF.

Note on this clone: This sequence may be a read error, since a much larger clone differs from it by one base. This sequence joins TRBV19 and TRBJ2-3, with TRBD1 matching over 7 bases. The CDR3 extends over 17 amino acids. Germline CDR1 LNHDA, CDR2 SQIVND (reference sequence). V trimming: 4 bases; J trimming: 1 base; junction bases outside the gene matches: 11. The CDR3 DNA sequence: TGTGCCAGTAGTAGACCCCTGGACAGGACGCGCACAGATACGCAGTATTTT. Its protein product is CASSRPLDRTRTDTQYF.

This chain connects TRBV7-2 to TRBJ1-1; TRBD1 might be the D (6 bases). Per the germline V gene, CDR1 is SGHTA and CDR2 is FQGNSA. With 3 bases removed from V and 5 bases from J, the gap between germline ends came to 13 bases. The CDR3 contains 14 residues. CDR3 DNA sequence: TGTGCCAGCAGCTTCCGGGGGGCTGATACTGAAGCTTTCTTT. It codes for CASSFRGADTEAFF.

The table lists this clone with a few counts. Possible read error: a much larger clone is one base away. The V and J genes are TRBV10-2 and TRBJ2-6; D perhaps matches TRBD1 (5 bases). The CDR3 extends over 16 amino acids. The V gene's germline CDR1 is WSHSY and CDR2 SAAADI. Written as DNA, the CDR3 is TGCGCCAGCAGTGAGTCCCCAATACCTGGGGCCAACTTCCTGACTTTC. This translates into CASSESPIPGANFLTF.

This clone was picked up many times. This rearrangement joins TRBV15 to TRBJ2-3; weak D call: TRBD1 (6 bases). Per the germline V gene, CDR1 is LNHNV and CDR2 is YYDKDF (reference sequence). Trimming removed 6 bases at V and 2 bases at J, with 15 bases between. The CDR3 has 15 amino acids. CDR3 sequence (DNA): TGTGCCACCAGTAAAGAAGGGGGTGACACAGATACGCAGTATTTT. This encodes CATSKEGGDTDTQYF. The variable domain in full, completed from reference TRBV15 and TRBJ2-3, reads DAMVIQNPRYQVTQFGKPVTLSCSQTLNHNVMYWYQQKSSQAPKLLFHYYDKDFNNEADTPDNFQSRRPNTSFCFLDIRSPGLGDTAMYLCATSKEGGDTDTQYFGPGTRLTVL.

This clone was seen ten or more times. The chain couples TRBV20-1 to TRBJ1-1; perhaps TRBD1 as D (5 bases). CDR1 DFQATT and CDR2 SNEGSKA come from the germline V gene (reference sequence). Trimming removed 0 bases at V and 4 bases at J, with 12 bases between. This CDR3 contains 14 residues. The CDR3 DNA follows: TGCAGTGCTAGAGATCTGAAGGGGATCACTGAAGCTTTCTTT. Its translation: CSARDLKGITEAFF.

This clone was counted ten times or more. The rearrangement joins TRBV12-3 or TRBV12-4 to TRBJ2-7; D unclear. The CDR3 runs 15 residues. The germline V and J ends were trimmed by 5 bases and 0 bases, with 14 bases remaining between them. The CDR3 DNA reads TGTGCCAGCAGTGATCCTGACGGATTCTCCTACGAGCAGTACTTC. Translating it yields CASSDPDGFSYEQYF.

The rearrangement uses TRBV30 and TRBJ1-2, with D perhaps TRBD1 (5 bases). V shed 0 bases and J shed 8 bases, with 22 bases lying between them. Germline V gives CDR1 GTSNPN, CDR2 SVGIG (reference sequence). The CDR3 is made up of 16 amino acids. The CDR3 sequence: CAWSVLLYSGADGYTF. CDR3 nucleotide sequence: TGTGCCTGGAGTGTACTTCTATATTCTGGGGCGGACGGCTACACCTTC.

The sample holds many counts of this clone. CDR3 amino acids: CASSTSGSLNTEAFF. In DNA, the CDR3 is TGTGCCAGTAGTACCTCCGGGTCATTGAACACTGAAGCTTTCTTT. The chain joins TRBV19 to TRBJ1-1; no firm D call. Trimming took 4 bases from V and 0 from J, leaving 12 bases between them. Germline V gene data show CDR1 as LNHDA and CDR2 as SQIVND (reference sequence). There are 15 residues in the CDR3. Looking up the rest from reference TRBV19 and TRBJ1-1 gives the full variable domain: DGGITQSPKYLFRKEGQNVTLSCEQNLNHDAMYWYRQDPGQGLRLIYYSQIVNDFQKGDIAEGYSVSREKKESFPLTVTSAQKNPTAFYLCASSTSGSLNTEAFFGQGTRLTVV.

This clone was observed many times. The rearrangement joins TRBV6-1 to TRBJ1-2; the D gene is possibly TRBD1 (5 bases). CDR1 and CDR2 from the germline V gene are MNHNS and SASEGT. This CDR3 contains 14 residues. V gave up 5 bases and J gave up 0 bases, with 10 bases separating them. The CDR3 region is CASSQGPANYGYTF. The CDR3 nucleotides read TGTGCCAGCAGTCAGGGACCTGCTAACTATGGCTACACCTTC.

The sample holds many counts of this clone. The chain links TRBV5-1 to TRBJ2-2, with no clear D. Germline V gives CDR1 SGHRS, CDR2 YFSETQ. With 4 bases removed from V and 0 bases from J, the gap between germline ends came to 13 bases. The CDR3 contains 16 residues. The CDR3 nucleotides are TGCGCCAGCAGCGTACAGACACTGTCGAACACCGGGGAGCTGTTTTTT. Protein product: CASSVQTLSNTGELFF.

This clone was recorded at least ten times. CDR3 loop: CASSIRRGGYNEQFF. The CDR3 DNA reads as TGTGCCAGTAGTATCCGACGGGGGGGGTACAATGAGCAGTTCTTC. J is TRBJ2-1 and V is TRBV19, with 8 bases matching TRBD2. The junction had 5 bases not matched to a gene; V was cut back by 3 bases and J by 4 bases. This CDR3 region has 15 residues. The germline V gene has CDR1 LNHDA and CDR2 SQIVND (reference sequence).

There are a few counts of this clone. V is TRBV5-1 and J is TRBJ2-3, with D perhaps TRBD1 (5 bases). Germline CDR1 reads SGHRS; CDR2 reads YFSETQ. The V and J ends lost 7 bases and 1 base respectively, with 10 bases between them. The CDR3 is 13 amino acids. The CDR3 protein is CASQQGGTDTQYF. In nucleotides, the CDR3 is TGCGCCAGCCAGCAGGGTGGCACAGATACGCAGTATTTT.

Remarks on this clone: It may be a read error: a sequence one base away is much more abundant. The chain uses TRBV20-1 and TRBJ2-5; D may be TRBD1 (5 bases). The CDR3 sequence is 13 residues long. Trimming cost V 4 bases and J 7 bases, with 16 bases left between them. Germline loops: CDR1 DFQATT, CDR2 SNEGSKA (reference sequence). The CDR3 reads CSAIPGQTGTQYF. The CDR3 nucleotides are TGCAGTGCTATCCCAGGGCAGACCGGGACCCAGTACTTC.

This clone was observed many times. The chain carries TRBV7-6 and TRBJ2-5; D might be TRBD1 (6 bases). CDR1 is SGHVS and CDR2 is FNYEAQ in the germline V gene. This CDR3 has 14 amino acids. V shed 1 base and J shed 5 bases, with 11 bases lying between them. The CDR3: CASSLEWGRETQYF. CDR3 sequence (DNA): TGTGCCAGCAGCTTAGAGTGGGGGCGGGAGACCCAGTACTTC.

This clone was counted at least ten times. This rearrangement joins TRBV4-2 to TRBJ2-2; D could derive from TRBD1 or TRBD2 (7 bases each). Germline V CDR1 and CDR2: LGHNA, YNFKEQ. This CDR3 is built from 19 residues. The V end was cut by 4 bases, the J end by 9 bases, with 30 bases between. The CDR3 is CASSPQGGGDSIRVWELFF. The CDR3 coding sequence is TGTGCCAGCAGCCCCCAGGGGGGGGGGGATTCGATACGGGTTTGGGAGCTGTTTTTT.

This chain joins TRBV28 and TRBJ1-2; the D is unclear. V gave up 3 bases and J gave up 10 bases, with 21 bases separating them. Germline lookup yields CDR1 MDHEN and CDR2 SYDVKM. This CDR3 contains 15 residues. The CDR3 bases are TGTGCCAGCAGTTTTGGGCAGGCCGCGCGCAATGTCTACACCTTC. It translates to CASSFGQAARNVYTF.

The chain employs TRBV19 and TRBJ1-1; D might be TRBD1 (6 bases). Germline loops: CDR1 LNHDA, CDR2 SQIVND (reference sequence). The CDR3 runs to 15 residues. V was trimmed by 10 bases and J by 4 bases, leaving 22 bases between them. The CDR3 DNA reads TGTGCCAATACCCTCCCACAGGGTAGGGCCACTGAAGCTTTCTTT. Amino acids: CANTLPQGRATEAFF.